Listed below are T cell receptor beta chains from one sample, sequenced in a study of Ad26.COV2.S vaccination and SARS-CoV-2 variants. The repertoire was sequenced with immunoSEQ multiplex PCR; TCRdb's copy has only in-frame clones and lacks some. This table has 300,000 to 400,000 clones, 85% appearing once. The sample in question was peripheral blood, obtained in a trial of Ad26.COV2.S vaccine versus placebo. The receptor set was obtained from a person between 18 and 65 years old who received the Ad26.COV2.S COVID-19 vaccine or a placebo. CDR3s include the opening cysteine and the closing phenylalanine or tryptophan. Fields, in order: V gene, D gene, clone size, CDR3 length, J gene, CDR3 DNA, CDR3 protein. A D gene is named only where the DNA matches it firmly. Size is omitted from some rows. Given values are once, few, many or a class for expanded clones.

TRBV24-1	.	.	14	TRBJ1-2	TGTGCCACCAGTGACATCAGTAAAAACTATGGCTACACCTTC	CATSDISKNYGYTF
TRBV5-1	TRBD1	.	16	TRBJ2-7	TGCGCCAGCAGCTTGGCCCCGACAGGGAGCTCCTACGAGCAGTACTTC	CASSLAPTGSSYEQYF
TRBV5-1	.	.	15	TRBJ2-1	TGCGCCAGCAGCTTGGATGCGGGCCGTTGGAATGAGCAGTTCTTC	CASSLDAGRWNEQFF
TRBV25-1	.	.	16	TRBJ2-7	TGTGCCAGCAGTTCCACTTCTCGGGGCAGGGCCTACGAGCAGTACTTC	CASSSTSRGRAYEQYF
TRBV5-1	.	.	15	TRBJ2-3	TGCGCCAGCAGCTCGACTAGTAGAGGTCCAGATACGCAGTATTTT	CASSSTSRGPDTQYF
TRBV6-1	.	.	16	TRBJ1-6	TGTGCCAGCAGTGAACGGGGGGGCCTGGTGTATTCACCCCTCCACTTT	CASSERGGLVYSPLHF
TRBV30	.	few	12	TRBJ1-3	TGTGCCTGGAGTGTGACGGGAAACACCATATATTTT	CAWSVTGNTIYF
TRBV7-8	.	.	14	TRBJ1-5	TGTGCCAGCAGCTTTCTGGCGGGAAATCAGCCCCAGCATTTT	CASSFLAGNQPQHF
TRBV10-1	.	.	13	TRBJ2-2	TGCGCCAGCAGTGAATGGACCACCGGGGAGCTGTTTTTT	CASSEWTTGELFF
TRBV6-5	TRBD1	.	13	TRBJ2-7	TGTGCCAGCAGTTTACAGGGGGTGGACGAGCAGTACTTC	CASSLQGVDEQYF
TRBV29-1	.	.	12	TRBJ2-2	TGCAGCGTTAAAAGGGACACCGGGGAGCTGTTTTTT	CSVKRDTGELFF
TRBV9	.	.	14	TRBJ1-1	TGTGCCAGCAGGGGAGAGGAACTGTTCACTGAAGCTTTCTTT	CASRGEELFTEAFF
TRBV19	TRBD2	many	14	TRBJ2-1	TGTGCCAGTAGTATCGGGACTAGCGTGATAGGACGGTTCTTC	CASSIGTSVIGRFF
TRBV15	.	once	16	TRBJ1-4	TGTGCCACCAGCAGAGGGACCGAGGGGCGCAATGAAAAACTGTTTTTT	CATSRGTEGRNEKLFF
TRBV6-5	.	.	13	TRBJ2-1	TGTGCCAGCAGTTACCCGAACGGTAATGAGCAGTTCTTC	CASSYPNGNEQFF
TRBV4-3	.	.	17	TRBJ2-5	TGCGCCAGCAGCCAAGATGGCCTCAGAACACTCCAAGAGACCCAGTACTTC	CASSQDGLRTLQETQYF
TRBV6-5	.	.	14	TRBJ1-6	TGTGCCAGCAAGACTAGGGGGGCTAATTCACCCCTCCACTTT	CASKTRGANSPLHF
TRBV9	TRBD1	.	18	TRBJ1-6	TGTGCCAGCAGCCCCCTGGGAGGGGGCAATCAGTATAATTCACCCCTCCACTTT	CASSPLGGGNQYNSPLHF
TRBV11-2	TRBD2	.	15	TRBJ2-3	TGTGCCAGCAGCCCGTCGGGGGGGCGTACAGATACGCAGTATTTT	CASSPSGGRTDTQYF
TRBV5-5	TRBD1	few	15	TRBJ2-1	TGTGCCAGCAGCTTCTCGGGACAGGGCTACAATGAGCAGTTCTTC	CASSFSGQGYNEQFF
TRBV7-6	.	.	14	TRBJ1-5	TGTGCCAGCTCCGACTCCCCGCTCAATCAGCCCCAGCATTTT	CASSDSPLNQPQHF
TRBV7-9	TRBD1	.	15	TRBJ1-2	TGTGCCAGCAGCCAGTACACCGGAGGGGGCGATGGCTACACCTTC	CASSQYTGGGDGYTF
TRBV6-6	.	.	14	TRBJ1-1	TGTGCCAGCAGTGCTTGGTCTTTCGACACTGAAGCTTTCTTT	CASSAWSFDTEAFF
TRBV30	.	.	13	TRBJ2-2	TGTGCCTGGAGTGTACTAGGAGCCGGGGAGCTGTTTTTT	CAWSVLGAGELFF
TRBV7-2	TRBD1	.	15	TRBJ1-5	TGTGCCAGCAGCCTCAGGGGGCGAAGCAATCAGCCCCAGCATTTT	CASSLRGRSNQPQHF
TRBV28	.	.	15	TRBJ2-3	TGTGCCAGCAGTTGGGACGTCTCTAGCACAGATACGCAGTATTTT	CASSWDVSSTDTQYF
TRBV5-1	.	few	15	TRBJ1-3	TGCGCCAGCAGCGTACAGGGTGCCCCTGGAAACACCATATATTTT	CASSVQGAPGNTIYF
TRBV27	TRBD1	.	15	TRBJ2-3	TGTGCCAGCAGTTCGGGACAGACTAGCACAGATACGCAGTATTTT	CASSSGQTSTDTQYF
TRBV7-9	.	.	13	TRBJ2-7	TGTGCCAGCACCCTGAGTAGCACCTACGAGCAGTACTTC	CASTLSSTYEQYF
TRBV2	.	many	14	TRBJ1-2	TGTGCCAGCAGTGTGGTTGGACCGTCCCGGGGCTACACCTTC	CASSVVGPSRGYTF
TRBV11-2	TRBD1	.	15	TRBJ2-7	TGTGCCAGCAGCTTGGGGACAGGGGGCTCCTACGAGCAGTACTTC	CASSLGTGGSYEQYF
TRBV27	TRBD1	.	13	TRBJ1-1	TGTGCCAGCAGCCTAACAGGGGTGACTGAAGCTTTCTTT	CASSLTGVTEAFF
TRBV5-6	.	once	15	TRBJ2-1	TGTGCCAGCAGCTTGGTTGCGGGCGGGTACAATGAGCAGTTCTTC	CASSLVAGGYNEQFF
TRBV18	TRBD1	.	15	TRBJ2-7	TGTGCCAGCTCACACTCGTCGGGACAGGGCTACGAGCAGTACTTC	CASSHSSGQGYEQYF
TRBV29-1	TRBD1	.	13	TRBJ1-2	TGCAGCGTAGGAGAGGGACAGATCTATGGCTACACCTTC	CSVGEGQIYGYTF
TRBV4-3	.	.	13	TRBJ1-1	TGCGCCAGCAGCCACGACGGGAACACTGAAGCTTTCTTT	CASSHDGNTEAFF
TRBV15	.	.	17	TRBJ2-6	TGTGCCACCAGCAGGGAGAGACAGGCTGCTGGGGCCAACGTCCTGACTTTC	CATSRERQAAGANVLTF
TRBV7-2	.	.	14	TRBJ2-7	TGTGCCAGCAGCTTCGGCGGGCCGGGCTACGAGCAGTACTTC	CASSFGGPGYEQYF
TRBV4-1	TRBD1	.	16	TRBJ1-6	TGCGCCAGCAGCCACCCGACAGGGGTCGGTAATTCACCCCTCCACTTT	CASSHPTGVGNSPLHF
TRBV4-1	.	once	17	TRBJ1-2	TGCGCCAGCAGCCAAGATGGGCAGGGGCGGAGTACAGGTGGCTACACCTTC	CASSQDGQGRSTGGYTF
TRBV29-1	TRBD1	.	13	TRBJ1-2	TGCAGCGTGCGGACAGGGGAGGCGTACGGCTACACCTTC	CSVRTGEAYGYTF
TRBV5-1	.	.	15	TRBJ2-3	TGCGCCAGCCCTCTTGGGGGGGGCAGCACAGATACGCAGTATTTT	CASPLGGGSTDTQYF
TRBV6-1	.	.	16	TRBJ1-5	TGTGCCAGCAGTGACAGGGGTGGTATCCCGAATCAGCCCCAGCATTTT	CASSDRGGIPNQPQHF
TRBV24-1	TRBD2	.	18	TRBJ2-2	TGTGCCACCAGTGATCCTACGGGACTAGCAGGGAACACCGGGGAGCTGTTTTTT	CATSDPTGLAGNTGELFF
TRBV7-8	.	.	14	TRBJ2-1	TGTGCCAGCAGCTTATTCTCTTACAACAATGAGCAGTTCTTC	CASSLFSYNNEQFF
TRBV19	TRBD1	.	13	TRBJ2-5	TGTGCCAGTAGCCAGCCAGGGGGAGAGACCCAGTACTTC	CASSQPGGETQYF
TRBV18	.	.	15	TRBJ1-2	TGTGCCAGCTCACCAAGTGGTCGACAGAGTTATGGCTACACCTTC	CASSPSGRQSYGYTF
TRBV7-8	.	.	14	TRBJ1-3	TGTGCCAGCAGCTTAGCGATCTCTGGAAACACCATATATTTT	CASSLAISGNTIYF
TRBV6-5	TRBD2	.	16	TRBJ2-7	TGTGCCAGCAGTTACTCTTCTAGCGGGAGGTTCTACGAGCAGTACTTC	CASSYSSSGRFYEQYF
TRBV7-9	.	.	14	TRBJ1-5	TGTGCCAGCAGCCACACGACAGAGAATCAGCCCCAGCATTTT	CASSHTTENQPQHF
TRBV18	TRBD2	.	17	TRBJ2-5	TGTGCCAGCTCACCCCGGGTGGTAGCGGGCGCTCAAGAGACCCAGTACTTC	CASSPRVVAGAQETQYF